This TCR beta chain comes out of a study of early stage breast cancer tumors. This CDR3 comprises 15 residues. Trimming took 3 bases from V and 1 from J, leaving 11 bases between them. Germline lookup yields CDR1 SGHRS and CDR2 YFSETQ. Data came from immunoSEQ multiplex PCR; TCRdb stores just in-frame clones and leaves some out. Of about 50,000 clones in the sample, approximately 80% were seen once. This receptor was taken from a person in their fifties with breast cancer. Sample: blood. J is TRBJ2-1 and V is TRBV5-1; D gene uncertain. CDR3 nucleotide sequence: TGCGCCAGCAGCTACCGACCGGTTTCCTACAATGAGCAGTTCTTC. It encodes CASSYRPVSYNEQFF.